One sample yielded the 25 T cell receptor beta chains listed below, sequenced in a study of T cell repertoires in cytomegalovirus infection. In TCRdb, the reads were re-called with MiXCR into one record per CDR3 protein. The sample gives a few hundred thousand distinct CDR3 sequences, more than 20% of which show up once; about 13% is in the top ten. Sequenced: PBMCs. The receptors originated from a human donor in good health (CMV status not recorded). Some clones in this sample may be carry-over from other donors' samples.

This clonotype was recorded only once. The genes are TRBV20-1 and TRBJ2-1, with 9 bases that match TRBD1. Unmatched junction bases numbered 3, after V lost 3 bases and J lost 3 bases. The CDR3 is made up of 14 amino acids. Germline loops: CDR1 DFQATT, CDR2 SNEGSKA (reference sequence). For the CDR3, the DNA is TGCAGTGCTAGGGGACAGGGCTTCTACAATGAGCAGTTCTTC. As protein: CSARGQGFYNEQFF.

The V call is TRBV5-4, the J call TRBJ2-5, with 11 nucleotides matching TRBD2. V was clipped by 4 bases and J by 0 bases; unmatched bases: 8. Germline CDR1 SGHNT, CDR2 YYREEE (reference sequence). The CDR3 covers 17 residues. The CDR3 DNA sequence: TGTGCCAGCAGCCCAACCTTAGCGGGAGGGAACCAAGAGACCCAGTACTTC. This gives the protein CASSPTLAGGNQETQYF. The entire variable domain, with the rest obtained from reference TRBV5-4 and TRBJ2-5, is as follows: ETGVTQSPTHLIKTRGQQVTLRCSSQSGHNTVSWYQQALGQGPQFIFQYYREEENGRGNFPPRFSGLQFPNYSSELNVNALELDDSALYLCASSPTLAGGNQETQYFGPGTRLLVL.

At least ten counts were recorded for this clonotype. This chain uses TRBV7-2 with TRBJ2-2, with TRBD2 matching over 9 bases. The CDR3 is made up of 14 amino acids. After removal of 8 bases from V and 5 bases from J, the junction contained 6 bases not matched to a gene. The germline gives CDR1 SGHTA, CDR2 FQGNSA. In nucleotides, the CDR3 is TGTGCCAGCCTAACTAGCGGGCCGACCGGGGAGCTGTTTTTT. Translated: CASLTSGPTGELFF.

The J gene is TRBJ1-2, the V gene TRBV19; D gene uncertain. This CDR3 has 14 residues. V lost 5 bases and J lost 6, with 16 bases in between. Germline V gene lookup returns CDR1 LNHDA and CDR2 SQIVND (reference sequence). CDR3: CASSPGTSANGYTF. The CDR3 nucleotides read TGTGCCAGTAGTCCGGGCACCTCGGCGAATGGCTACACCTTC.

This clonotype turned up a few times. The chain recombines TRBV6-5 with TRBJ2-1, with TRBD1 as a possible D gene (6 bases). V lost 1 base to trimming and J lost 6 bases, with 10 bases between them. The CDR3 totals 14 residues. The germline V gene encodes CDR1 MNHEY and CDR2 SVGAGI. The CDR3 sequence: CASSYYRASNEQFF. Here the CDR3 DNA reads TGTGCCAGCAGTTACTACAGGGCCAGCAATGAGCAGTTCTTC.

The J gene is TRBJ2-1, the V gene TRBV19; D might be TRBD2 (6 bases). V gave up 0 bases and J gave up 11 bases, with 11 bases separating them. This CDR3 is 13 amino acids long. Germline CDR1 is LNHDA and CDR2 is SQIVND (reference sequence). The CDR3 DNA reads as TGTGCCAGTAGTATAGATCTGGGAGGAAAGCAGTTCTTC. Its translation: CASSIDLGGKQFF.

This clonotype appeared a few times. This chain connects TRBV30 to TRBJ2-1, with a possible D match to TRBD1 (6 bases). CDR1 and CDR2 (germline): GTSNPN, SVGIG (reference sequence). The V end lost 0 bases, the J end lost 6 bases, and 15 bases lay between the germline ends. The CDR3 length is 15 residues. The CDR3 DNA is TGTGCCTGGAGTGTTGGGACATCTATCCCCAATGAGCAGTTCTTC. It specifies CAWSVGTSIPNEQFF.

The CDR3 DNA follows: TGTGCCAGCAGCCCAAAGGGACAGTTAAACATTCAGTACTTC. Translation: CASSPKGQLNIQYF. The chain links TRBV14 to TRBJ2-4; 7 bases line up with TRBD1. This CDR3 spans 14 amino acids. Germline values: CDR1 SGHDN, CDR2 FVKESK. The ends lost 4 bases at V and 6 bases at J; junction bases unmatched: 6.

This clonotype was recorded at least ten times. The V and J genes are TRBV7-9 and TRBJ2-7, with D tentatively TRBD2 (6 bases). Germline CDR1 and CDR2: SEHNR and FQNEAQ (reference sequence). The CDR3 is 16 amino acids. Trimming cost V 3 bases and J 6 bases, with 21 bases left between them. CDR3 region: CASSFAEGMGGGEQYF. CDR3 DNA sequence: TGTGCCAGCAGCTTCGCAGAGGGCATGGGAGGCGGCGAGCAGTACTTC. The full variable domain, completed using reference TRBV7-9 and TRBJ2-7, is DTGVSQNPRHKITKRGQNVTFRCDPISEHNRLYWYRQTLGQGPEFLTYFQNEAQLEKSRLLSDRFSAERPKGSFSTLEIQRTEQGDSAMYLCASSFAEGMGGGEQYFGPGTRLTVT.

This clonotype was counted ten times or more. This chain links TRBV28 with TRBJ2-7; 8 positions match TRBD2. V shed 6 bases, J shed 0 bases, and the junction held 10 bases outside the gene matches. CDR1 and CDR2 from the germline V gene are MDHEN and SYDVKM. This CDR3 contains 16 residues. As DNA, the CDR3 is TGTGCCAGCAGAACCACGTCCGGGACTAGCTCCTACGAGCAGTACGTC. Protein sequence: CASRTTSGTSSYEQYV.

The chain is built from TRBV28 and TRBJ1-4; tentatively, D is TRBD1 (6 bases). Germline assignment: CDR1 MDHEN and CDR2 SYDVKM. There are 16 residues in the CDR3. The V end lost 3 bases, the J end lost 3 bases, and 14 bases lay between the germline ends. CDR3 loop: CASSLGAREANEKLFF. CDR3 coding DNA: TGTGCCAGCAGTTTGGGGGCGCGGGAAGCTAATGAAAAACTGTTTTTT.

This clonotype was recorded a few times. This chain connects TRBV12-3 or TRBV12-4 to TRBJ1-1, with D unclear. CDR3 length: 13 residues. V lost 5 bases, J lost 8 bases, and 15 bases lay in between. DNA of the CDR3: TGTGCCAGCAGTCTCTCCGCCTGGCGAGAAGCTTTCTTT. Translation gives CASSLSAWREAFF.

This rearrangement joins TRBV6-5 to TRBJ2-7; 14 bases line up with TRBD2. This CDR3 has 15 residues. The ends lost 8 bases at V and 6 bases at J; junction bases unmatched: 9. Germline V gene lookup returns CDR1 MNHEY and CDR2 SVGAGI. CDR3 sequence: CASHQGLAGVLEQYF. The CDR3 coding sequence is TGTGCCAGCCACCAGGGACTAGCGGGAGTTCTCGAGCAGTACTTC.

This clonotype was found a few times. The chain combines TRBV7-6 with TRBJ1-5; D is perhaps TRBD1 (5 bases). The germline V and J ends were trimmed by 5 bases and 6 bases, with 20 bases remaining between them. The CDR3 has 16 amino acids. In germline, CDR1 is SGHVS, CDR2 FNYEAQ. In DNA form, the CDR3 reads TGTGCCAGCAGCCCTCCCGGACAATCGCGGGGTCAGCCCCAGCATTTT. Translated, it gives CASSPPGQSRGQPQHF.

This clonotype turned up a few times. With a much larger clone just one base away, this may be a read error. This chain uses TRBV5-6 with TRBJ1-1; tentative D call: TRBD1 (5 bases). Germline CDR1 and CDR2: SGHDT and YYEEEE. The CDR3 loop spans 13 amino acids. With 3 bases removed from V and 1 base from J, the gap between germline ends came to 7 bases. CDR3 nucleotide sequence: TGTGCCAGCAGCTGGGGCCCGAACACTGAAGCTTTCTTT. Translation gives CASSWGPNTEAFF.

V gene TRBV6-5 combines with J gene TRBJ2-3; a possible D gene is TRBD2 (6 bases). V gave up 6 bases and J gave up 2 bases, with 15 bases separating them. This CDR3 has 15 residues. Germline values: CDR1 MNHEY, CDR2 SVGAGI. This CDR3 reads CASRYTGEPTDTQYF. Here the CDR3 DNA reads TGTGCCAGCAGGTACACGGGAGAACCCACAGATACGCAGTATTTT.

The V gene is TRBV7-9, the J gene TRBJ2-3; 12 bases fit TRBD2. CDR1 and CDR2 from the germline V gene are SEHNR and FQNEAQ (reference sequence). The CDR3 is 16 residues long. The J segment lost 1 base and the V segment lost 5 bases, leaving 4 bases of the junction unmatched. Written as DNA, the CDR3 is TGTGCCAGCAGCCCGACTAGCGGGGGACGCACAGATACGCAGTATTTT. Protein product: CASSPTSGGRTDTQYF.

As DNA, the CDR3 is TGTGCCAGCAGCTTAACGGCTAGCGCACTCTACGAGCAGTACTTC. This sequence encodes CASSLTASALYEQYF. The chain couples TRBV7-3 to TRBJ2-7, with TRBD2 as a possible D gene (6 bases). Trimming shortened V by 0 bases and J by 3 bases, and 12 bases separated the two germline ends. The CDR3 has 15 residues. The germline CDR1 and CDR2 sequences are SGHTA and FQGTGA.

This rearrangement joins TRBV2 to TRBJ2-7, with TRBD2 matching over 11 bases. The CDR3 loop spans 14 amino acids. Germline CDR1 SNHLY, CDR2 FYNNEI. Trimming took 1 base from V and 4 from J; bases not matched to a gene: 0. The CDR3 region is CASSEGLAGYEQYF. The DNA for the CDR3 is TGTGCCAGCAGTGAAGGACTAGCGGGATACGAGCAGTACTTC.

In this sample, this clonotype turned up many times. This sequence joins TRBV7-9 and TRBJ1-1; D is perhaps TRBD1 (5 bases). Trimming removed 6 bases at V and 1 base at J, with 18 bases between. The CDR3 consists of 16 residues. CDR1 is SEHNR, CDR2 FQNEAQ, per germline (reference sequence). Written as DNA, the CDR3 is TGTGCCAGCAGACCACCCGTCGGACAAGAGAACACTGAAGCTTTCTTT. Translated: CASRPPVGQENTEAFF.

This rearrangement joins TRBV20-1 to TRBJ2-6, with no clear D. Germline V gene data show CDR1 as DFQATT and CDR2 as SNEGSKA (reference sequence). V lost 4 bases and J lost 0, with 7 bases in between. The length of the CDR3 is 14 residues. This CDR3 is CSAKEHSGANVLTF. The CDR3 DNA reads TGCAGTGCTAAAGAGCACTCTGGGGCCAACGTCCTGACTTTC.

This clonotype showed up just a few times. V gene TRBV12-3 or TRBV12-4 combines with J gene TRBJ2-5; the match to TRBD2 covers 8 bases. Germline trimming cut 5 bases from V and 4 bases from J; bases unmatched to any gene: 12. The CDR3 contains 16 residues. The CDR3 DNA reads TGTGCCAGCAGTCCGGCCCCAGCGGGAGTTGTAGAGACCCAGTACTTC. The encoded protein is CASSPAPAGVVETQYF.

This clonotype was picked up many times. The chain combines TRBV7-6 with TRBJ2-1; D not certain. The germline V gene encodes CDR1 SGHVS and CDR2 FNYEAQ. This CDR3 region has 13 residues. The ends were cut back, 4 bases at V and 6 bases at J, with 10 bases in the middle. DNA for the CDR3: TGTGCCAGCAGCTCATATTCACCCAATGAGCAGTTCTTC. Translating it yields CASSSYSPNEQFF.

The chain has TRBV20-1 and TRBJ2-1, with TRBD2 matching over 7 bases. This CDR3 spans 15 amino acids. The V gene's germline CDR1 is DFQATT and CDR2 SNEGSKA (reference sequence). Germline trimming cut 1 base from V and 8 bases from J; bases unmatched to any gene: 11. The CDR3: CSARGTLAGSHEQFF. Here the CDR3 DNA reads TGCAGTGCTAGAGGAACCTTAGCGGGCTCGCATGAGCAGTTCTTC.

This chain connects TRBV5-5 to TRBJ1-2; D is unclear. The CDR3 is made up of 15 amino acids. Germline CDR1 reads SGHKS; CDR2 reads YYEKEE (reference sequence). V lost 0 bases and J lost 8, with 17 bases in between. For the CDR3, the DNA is TGTGCCAGCAGCTTGGGGCCGGAAACTACGGGGGGCTACACCTTC. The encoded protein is CASSLGPETTGGYTF.